The entry below gives a single T cell receptor beta chain sequence along with its context. What it binds is unknown. Libraries were prepared by immunoSEQ multiplex PCR; TCRdb keeps only in-frame clonotypes and omits some of them. The table has 150,000 to 200,000 clones, about 90% seen once. CDR1 and CDR2 from the germline V gene are SGHRS and YFSETQ. The CDR3 is 14 amino acids. Losses at the gene ends were 4 bases for V and 9 bases for J; bases not matched to a gene: 11. The data belong to a study of cytomegalovirus exposure and HLA in healthy donors. Study in general: It was reported in a later analysis that the same platform had been used for the 90 to 150 validation repertoires as for the approximately 700 first-cohort repertoires. General study points: The study recorded more than 150 TCR beta chains that were cytomegalovirus-associated. Both high specificity and high sensitivity reportedly marked the classifier's diagnosis of cytomegalovirus status.

The source material was PBMCs. This sequence was found in a man aged 18-30 years in good health and CMV-seropositive. The rearrangement links TRBV5-1 to TRBJ2-7, with 9 bases that match TRBD2. The CDR3 loop is CASSRSSGETAQYF. The CDR3 bases are TGCGCCAGCAGCCGCTCTAGCGGGGAGACGGCGCAGTACTTC.